A selection of T cell receptor beta chains follows, all from one sample in a study of blood T cell repertoires in COVID-19. This table comes from immunoSEQ multiplex PCR, and its TCRdb copy is limited to in-frame clones, with some not included. The profile shows 250,000 to 300,000 clones, 89% of them singletons. Sequenced: PBMCs or T cells enriched from blood (not recorded which). Every receptor here comes from a woman aged 40 to 50 who had recovered from COVID-19. CDR3s include the opening cysteine and the closing phenylalanine or tryptophan. A D gene is named only where the DNA matches it firmly. Expanded clones get a size class; other rows say once, few or many, or leave the size out.

clone_size: -; v_call: TRBV18; j_call: TRBJ2-2; d_call: -; cdr3_nt: TGTGCCAGCTCTCAGGGACTCCCGACGAACACCGGGGAGCTGTTTTTT; cdr3_aa: CASSQGLPTNTGELFF
clone_size: -; v_call: TRBV11-2; j_call: TRBJ1-1; d_call: -; cdr3_nt: TGTGCCAGCAGCTTCCGCCGGTACGGGAACACTGAAGCTTTCTTT; cdr3_aa: CASSFRRYGNTEAFF
clone_size: few; v_call: TRBV5-4; j_call: TRBJ2-1; d_call: TRBD2; cdr3_nt: TGTGCCAGCAGCCCGATCGCTAGCGGGAGTTATGAGCAGTTCTTC; cdr3_aa: CASSPIASGSYEQFF
clone_size: -; v_call: TRBV30; j_call: TRBJ1-2; d_call: TRBD1; cdr3_nt: TGTGCCTGGAGTGGCCCCGGACAGGGGAACTATGGCTACACCTTC; cdr3_aa: CAWSGPGQGNYGYTF
clone_size: -; v_call: TRBV30; j_call: TRBJ2-7; d_call: -; cdr3_nt: TGTGCCTGGAGTGGAAAGATAGGACTGACTCCCTACGAGCAGTACTTC; cdr3_aa: CAWSGKIGLTPYEQYF
clone_size: -; v_call: TRBV18; j_call: TRBJ2-1; d_call: TRBD1; cdr3_nt: TGTGCCAGCTCACTTAACAGGGGATCCTACAATGAGCAGTTCTTC; cdr3_aa: CASSLNRGSYNEQFF
clone_size: -; v_call: TRBV2; j_call: TRBJ1-5; d_call: -; cdr3_nt: TGTGCCAGCAGTGGACAGCTGTCGAGCAATCAGCCCCAGCATTTT; cdr3_aa: CASSGQLSSNQPQHF
clone_size: -; v_call: TRBV5-1; j_call: TRBJ2-2; d_call: -; cdr3_nt: TGCGCCAGCAGCTTCGGGGTCACTTCGAACACCGGGGAGCTGTTTTTT; cdr3_aa: CASSFGVTSNTGELFF
clone_size: -; v_call: TRBV5-1; j_call: TRBJ2-3; d_call: TRBD2; cdr3_nt: TGCGCCAGCAGCAGCGGGATAACAGATACGCAGTATTTT; cdr3_aa: CASSSGITDTQYF
clone_size: -; v_call: TRBV5-1; j_call: TRBJ1-1; d_call: -; cdr3_nt: TGCGCCAGCAGCTTGGATGGCATGAACACTGAAGCTTTCTTT; cdr3_aa: CASSLDGMNTEAFF
clone_size: -; v_call: TRBV5-1; j_call: TRBJ1-1; d_call: -; cdr3_nt: TGCGCCAGCAGCTCGGACAGTAACACTGAAGCTTTCTTT; cdr3_aa: CASSSDSNTEAFF
clone_size: -; v_call: TRBV6-2/TRBV6-3; j_call: TRBJ1-2; d_call: -; cdr3_nt: TGTGCCAGCAGTTACACGGCGGGGGTTGGCTACACCTTC; cdr3_aa: CASSYTAGVGYTF
clone_size: -; v_call: TRBV27; j_call: TRBJ2-7; d_call: TRBD1; cdr3_nt: TGTGCCAGCAGTCCAAACAGGGGTTACTCCGAGCAGTACTTC; cdr3_aa: CASSPNRGYSEQYF
clone_size: -; v_call: TRBV19; j_call: TRBJ2-2; d_call: -; cdr3_nt: TGTGCCACCCGGCGGGCCGGGGAGCTGTTTTTT; cdr3_aa: CATRRAGELFF
clone_size: once; v_call: TRBV7-8; j_call: TRBJ2-5; d_call: -; cdr3_nt: TGTGCCAGCAGCTTAGTGTCGGGTTATGAGACCCAGTACTTC; cdr3_aa: CASSLVSGYETQYF
clone_size: -; v_call: TRBV7-9; j_call: TRBJ1-1; d_call: TRBD1; cdr3_nt: TGTGCCAGCAGCTTACCCGACAGGGGGCCCGCAGTGGGCACTGAAGCTTTCTTT; cdr3_aa: CASSLPDRGPAVGTEAFF
clone_size: -; v_call: TRBV19; j_call: TRBJ1-2; d_call: -; cdr3_nt: TGTGCCAGTAGTAGTTTTCCAGCGAACTATGGCTACACCTTC; cdr3_aa: CASSSFPANYGYTF
clone_size: -; v_call: TRBV6-5; j_call: TRBJ1-1; d_call: TRBD1; cdr3_nt: TGTGCCAGCAGACGCGGACAGGGACTAAACACTGAAGCTTTCTTT; cdr3_aa: CASRRGQGLNTEAFF
clone_size: once; v_call: TRBV6-5; j_call: TRBJ1-1; d_call: TRBD1; cdr3_nt: TGTGCCAGCAGTCGACAGGGCAACACTGAAGCTTTCTTT; cdr3_aa: CASSRQGNTEAFF
clone_size: -; v_call: TRBV6-6; j_call: TRBJ1-1; d_call: -; cdr3_nt: TGTGCCAGCATCGAGAAGAACAGGAATACTGAAGCTTTCTTT; cdr3_aa: CASIEKNRNTEAFF
clone_size: -; v_call: TRBV24-1; j_call: TRBJ1-2; d_call: -; cdr3_nt: TGTGCCACCAGTGATTCTAGGGGTAATGGCTACACCTTC; cdr3_aa: CATSDSRGNGYTF
clone_size: -; v_call: TRBV9; j_call: TRBJ2-1; d_call: -; cdr3_nt: TGTGCCAGCAGCGTAAGGCATCAGGGAAACAATGAGCAGTTCTTC; cdr3_aa: CASSVRHQGNNEQFF
clone_size: -; v_call: TRBV27; j_call: TRBJ2-5; d_call: -; cdr3_nt: TGTGCCAGCAGTTTGCCCGGTACGGGGACCCAGTACTTC; cdr3_aa: CASSLPGTGTQYF
clone_size: -; v_call: TRBV3-1/TRBV3-2; j_call: TRBJ2-1; d_call: TRBD2; cdr3_nt: TGTGCCAGCAGCCCATATGTACTAGCGGGAGGGGAGCAGTTCTTC; cdr3_aa: CASSPYVLAGGEQFF
clone_size: -; v_call: TRBV15; j_call: TRBJ1-6; d_call: -; cdr3_nt: TGTGCCACCAGCAGCCAGGGTAATTCACCCCTCCACTTT; cdr3_aa: CATSSQGNSPLHF
clone_size: -; v_call: TRBV6-1; j_call: TRBJ1-2; d_call: -; cdr3_nt: TGTGCCAGCAGTGAAGCGCGGGGTTTTGAGGATGGCTACACCTTC; cdr3_aa: CASSEARGFEDGYTF
clone_size: -; v_call: TRBV5-1; j_call: TRBJ2-2; d_call: -; cdr3_nt: TGCGCCAGCAGCTTGGGCGGGATTAACACCGGGGAGCTGTTTTTT; cdr3_aa: CASSLGGINTGELFF
clone_size: -; v_call: TRBV9; j_call: TRBJ2-1; d_call: TRBD2; cdr3_nt: TGTGCCAGCAGCGTTTCACTAGCGGGCCCGACCTACAATGAGCAGTTCTTC; cdr3_aa: CASSVSLAGPTYNEQFF
clone_size: -; v_call: TRBV18; j_call: TRBJ2-5; d_call: -; cdr3_nt: TGTGCCAGCTCACCACCGTCGGGAGAGACCCAGTACTTC; cdr3_aa: CASSPPSGETQYF
clone_size: -; v_call: TRBV3-1/TRBV3-2; j_call: TRBJ2-1; d_call: -; cdr3_nt: TGTGCCAGCAGCCAAGACCATAGAGCGGCGAGCTCCTACAATGAGCAGTTCTTC; cdr3_aa: CASSQDHRAASSYNEQFF
clone_size: -; v_call: TRBV5-8; j_call: TRBJ1-5; d_call: TRBD1; cdr3_nt: TGTGCCAGCAGCCGGACAGGGCATCAGCCCCAGCATTTT; cdr3_aa: CASSRTGHQPQHF
clone_size: -; v_call: TRBV7-3; j_call: TRBJ1-1; d_call: -; cdr3_nt: TGTGCCAGCAGCCCCGGGGGACCCTCGGGGGGCACTGAAGCTTTCTTT; cdr3_aa: CASSPGGPSGGTEAFF
clone_size: -; v_call: TRBV19; j_call: TRBJ1-5; d_call: -; cdr3_nt: TGTGCCAGTAGTATAGGGTCCGGGGTTAGCAATCAGCCCCAGCATTTT; cdr3_aa: CASSIGSGVSNQPQHF
clone_size: -; v_call: TRBV2; j_call: TRBJ2-5; d_call: -; cdr3_nt: TGTGCCAGCAGTGAACGTGGGCAGGCTCAAGAGACCCAGTACTTC; cdr3_aa: CASSERGQAQETQYF
clone_size: -; v_call: TRBV27; j_call: TRBJ2-7; d_call: TRBD1; cdr3_nt: TGTGCCAGCAGTTCTGGGACAGGCTTGTACGAGCAGTACTTC; cdr3_aa: CASSSGTGLYEQYF
clone_size: -; v_call: TRBV5-6; j_call: TRBJ2-4; d_call: -; cdr3_nt: TGTGCCAGCAGCTCCACCACGGAGGTACAAAACATTCAGTACTTC; cdr3_aa: CASSSTTEVQNIQYF
clone_size: -; v_call: TRBV19; j_call: TRBJ2-1; d_call: -; cdr3_nt: TGTGCCAGTAGTATCCTGACAGGATCCTACAATGAGCAGTTCTTC; cdr3_aa: CASSILTGSYNEQFF
clone_size: -; v_call: TRBV27; j_call: TRBJ1-2; d_call: -; cdr3_nt: TGTGCCAGCAGTTTTAACGGCAGGGGCTATGGCTACACCTTC; cdr3_aa: CASSFNGRGYGYTF
clone_size: -; v_call: TRBV2; j_call: TRBJ1-4; d_call: TRBD1; cdr3_nt: TGTGCCAGCAGTGAAGGAACAGGGGCCGAACTGTTTTTT; cdr3_aa: CASSEGTGAELFF
clone_size: -; v_call: TRBV18; j_call: TRBJ1-4; d_call: TRBD1; cdr3_nt: TGTGCCAGCTCACGAACAGGGACAGGGGCGTATGAAAAACTGTTTTTT; cdr3_aa: CASSRTGTGAYEKLFF
clone_size: -; v_call: TRBV3-1/TRBV3-2; j_call: TRBJ1-3; d_call: -; cdr3_nt: TGTGCCAGCAGCCAAGTTCAGGCAACTCGTGGAAACACCATATATTTT; cdr3_aa: CASSQVQATRGNTIYF
clone_size: -; v_call: TRBV19; j_call: TRBJ1-1; d_call: -; cdr3_nt: TGTGCCAGTAGTATAGTTCCAGGCAGCACTGAAGCTTTCTTT; cdr3_aa: CASSIVPGSTEAFF
clone_size: -; v_call: TRBV11-2; j_call: TRBJ2-3; d_call: TRBD1; cdr3_nt: TGTGCCAGCAGCCCTGACAGGGAAGCAGATACGCAGTATTTT; cdr3_aa: CASSPDREADTQYF
clone_size: -; v_call: TRBV19; j_call: TRBJ1-3; d_call: -; cdr3_nt: TGTGCCAGTAGTAATTCCTTCGGACAGACCCTAAACACCATATATTTT; cdr3_aa: CASSNSFGQTLNTIYF
clone_size: -; v_call: TRBV7-7; j_call: TRBJ2-1; d_call: TRBD2; cdr3_nt: TGTGCTAGCAGCCCCCGCGTCGGGTCGGGGGGGTACAATGAGCAGTTCTTC; cdr3_aa: CASSPRVGSGGYNEQFF
clone_size: -; v_call: TRBV5-1; j_call: TRBJ2-7; d_call: TRBD1; cdr3_nt: TGCGCCAGCAGCTCCCGGACAGGGAGCGACGAGCAGTACTTC; cdr3_aa: CASSSRTGSDEQYF
clone_size: few; v_call: TRBV3-1/TRBV3-2; j_call: TRBJ1-2; d_call: TRBD1; cdr3_nt: TGTGCCAGCAGCCAACTTGACAGGGGAATATATGGCTACACCTTC; cdr3_aa: CASSQLDRGIYGYTF
clone_size: -; v_call: TRBV7-3; j_call: TRBJ2-1; d_call: -; cdr3_nt: TGTGCCAGCAGCTTAAATGAGTACAATGAGCAGTTCTTC; cdr3_aa: CASSLNEYNEQFF
clone_size: -; v_call: TRBV18; j_call: TRBJ2-7; d_call: TRBD2; cdr3_nt: TGTGCCAGCTCACCCCCCCCAGCGGGAGGAGGCTACGAGCAGTACTTC; cdr3_aa: CASSPPPAGGGYEQYF
clone_size: -; v_call: TRBV19; j_call: TRBJ1-1; d_call: TRBD1; cdr3_nt: TGTGCCAGTAGCATGGACAGGGTCCGTATCGCTGAAGCTTTCTTT; cdr3_aa: CASSMDRVRIAEAFF
clone_size: -; v_call: TRBV5-8; j_call: TRBJ1-4; d_call: -; cdr3_nt: TGTGCCAGCAGCTTGGGGACCCCGGGAGGGAAACTGTTTTTT; cdr3_aa: CASSLGTPGGKLFF
clone_size: -; v_call: TRBV19; j_call: TRBJ2-1; d_call: TRBD2; cdr3_nt: TGTGCCAGTAGTATAGATGGGACTAGCGGGAGCCTTTACAATGAGCAGTTCTTC; cdr3_aa: CASSIDGTSGSLYNEQFF
clone_size: -; v_call: TRBV4-1; j_call: TRBJ2-1; d_call: -; cdr3_nt: TGCGCCAGCAGCCAAGATAGGATCAGCCGGGATGAGCAGTTCTTC; cdr3_aa: CASSQDRISRDEQFF
clone_size: -; v_call: TRBV2; j_call: TRBJ1-2; d_call: -; cdr3_nt: TGTGCCAGCAGTCGTAACAGGGTTAAAAACTATGGCTACACCTTC; cdr3_aa: CASSRNRVKNYGYTF
clone_size: -; v_call: TRBV21-1; j_call: TRBJ1-5; d_call: -; cdr3_nt: TGTGCCACCGTCCGGGAACAGGGGGGAAGAGTCTATCAGCCCCAGCATTTT; cdr3_aa: CATVREQGGRVYQPQHF
clone_size: once; v_call: TRBV15; j_call: TRBJ1-6; d_call: -; cdr3_nt: TGTGCCACCAGCAGAGAGGAGGGTAGCTCCTATAATTCACCCCTCCACTTT; cdr3_aa: CATSREEGSSYNSPLHF
clone_size: -; v_call: TRBV27; j_call: TRBJ2-5; d_call: -; cdr3_nt: TGTGCCAGCAGTTTGAGGGGGGGCCGGGAGACCCAGTACTTC; cdr3_aa: CASSLRGGRETQYF
clone_size: once; v_call: TRBV7-2; j_call: TRBJ1-1; d_call: -; cdr3_nt: TGTGCCAGCAGGGACGACAGTCGTGTGGTTGCTTTCTTT; cdr3_aa: CASRDDSRVVAFF
clone_size: -; v_call: TRBV20-1; j_call: TRBJ2-7; d_call: -; cdr3_nt: TGCAGTGCTAGTGGCAGGGACTCCCTATACGAGCAGTACTTC; cdr3_aa: CSASGRDSLYEQYF
clone_size: -; v_call: TRBV5-5; j_call: TRBJ2-3; d_call: -; cdr3_nt: TGTGCCAGCTCCCACAAGAGCACAGATACGCAGTATTTT; cdr3_aa: CASSHKSTDTQYF